These 5 T cell receptor beta chains were sequenced from one sample in a study of cytomegalovirus exposure and HLA in healthy donors. Amplification used 60 Vbeta primers and 13 Jbeta primers. Sequencing used immunoSEQ multiplex PCR; TCRdb keeps in-frame clones, though not all of them. The table gives about 90,000 clones; the top ten clones make up roughly 3.4% of it. The sample taken for sequencing was PBMCs. Receptor source: a woman aged 25 to 39 in good health and CMV-seronegative.

The chain carries TRBV6-1 and TRBJ2-7; 7 nucleotides match TRBD2. Germline CDR1 MNHNS, CDR2 SASEGT. V was clipped by 5 bases and J by 4 bases; unmatched bases: 8. This CDR3 region has 14 residues. The CDR3 DNA reads as TGTGCCAGCAGTCTTTCGCGGGAGCGGTACGAGCAGTACTTC. This codes for CASSLSRERYEQYF.

V is TRBV9 and J is TRBJ2-5; 7 nucleotides line up with TRBD1. The germline CDR1 and CDR2 sequences are SGDLS and YYNGEE. V shed 0 bases and J 0 bases; nucleotides not matched to a gene: 8. This CDR3 contains 17 residues. The CDR3 sequence: CASSVAPGQVDQETQYF. The CDR3 bases are TGTGCCAGCAGCGTAGCCCCCGGACAGGTTGACCAAGAGACCCAGTACTTC. The entire variable domain, with the rest obtained from reference TRBV9 and TRBJ2-5, is as follows: DSGVTQTPKHLITATGQRVTLRCSPRSGDLSVYWYQQSLDQGLQFLIQYYNGEERAKGNILERFSAQQFPDLHSELNLSSLELGDSALYFCASSVAPGQVDQETQYFGPGTRLLVL.

The gene calls are TRBV10-3 and TRBJ2-3, with 8 bases lining up with TRBD2. Trimming took 5 bases from V and 2 from J; bases not matched to a gene: 9. CDR3 size: 16 residues. The germline gives CDR1 ENHRY, CDR2 SYGVKD. CDR3 in amino acids: CAISTKGLGHTDTQYF. Here the CDR3 DNA reads TGTGCCATCAGTACCAAGGGACTAGGGCACACAGATACGCAGTATTTT.

The chain combines TRBV5-1 with TRBJ2-1; D unresolved. V dropped 4 bases and J dropped 9 bases, with 11 bases sitting between them. The CDR3 loop spans 12 amino acids. CDR1 is SGHRS, CDR2 YFSETQ, per germline. The CDR3 is CASSGSEVEQFF. In nucleotides, the CDR3 is TGCGCCAGCAGCGGCTCAGAAGTTGAGCAGTTCTTC.

The chain employs TRBV11-2 and TRBJ2-7, with 8 bases identical to TRBD2. Trimming cost V 3 bases and J 9 bases; bases outside gene matches: 4. CDR3 length: 12 residues. Germline CDR1 and CDR2: SGHAT and FQNNGV. Here the CDR3 DNA reads TGTGCCAGCAGCTTCGGGGGGGGCGGGCAGTACTTC. It codes for CASSFGGGGQYF.